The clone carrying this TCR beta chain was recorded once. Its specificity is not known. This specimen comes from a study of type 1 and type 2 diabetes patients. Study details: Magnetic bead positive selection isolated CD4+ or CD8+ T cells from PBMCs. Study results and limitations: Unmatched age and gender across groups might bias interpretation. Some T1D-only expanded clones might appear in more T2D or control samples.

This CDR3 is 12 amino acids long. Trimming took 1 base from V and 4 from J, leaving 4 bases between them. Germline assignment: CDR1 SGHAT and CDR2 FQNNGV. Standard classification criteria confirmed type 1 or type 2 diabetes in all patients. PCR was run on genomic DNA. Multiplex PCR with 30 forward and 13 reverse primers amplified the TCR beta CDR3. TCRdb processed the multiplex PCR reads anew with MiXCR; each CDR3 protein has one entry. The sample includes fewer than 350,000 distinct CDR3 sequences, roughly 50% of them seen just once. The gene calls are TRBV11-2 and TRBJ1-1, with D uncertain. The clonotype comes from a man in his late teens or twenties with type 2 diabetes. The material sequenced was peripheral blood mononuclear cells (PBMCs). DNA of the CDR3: TGTGCCAGCAGCTTAGCGCTCACTGAAGCTTTCTTT. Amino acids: CASSLALTEAFF.